The next 17 T cell receptor beta chains were all read from a single sample in a study of blood T cell repertoires in COVID-19. Some clones are missing from TCRdb's copy, which holds only in-frame ones; the method was immunoSEQ multiplex PCR. Here the sample spans about 65,000 clones, roughly 92% being singletons. Sequenced material: peripheral blood. Receptor source: a man aged 65 to 85 with active COVID-19.

The chain carries TRBV19 and TRBJ1-1, with 10 bases matching TRBD1. CDR3 size: 14 residues. J lost 7 bases, V lost 7 bases, and 9 bases had no gene match. Per the germline V gene, CDR1 is LNHDA and CDR2 is SQIVND (reference sequence). CDR3 bases: TGTGCCAGTACCGACCCGGGACAGGGGATTGAAGCTTTCTTT. Translation: CASTDPGQGIEAFF.

V is TRBV5-6 and J is TRBJ2-5; no clear D. Trimming removed 4 bases from V and 5 bases from J, with 15 bases in between. Germline V gives CDR1 SGHDT, CDR2 YYEEEE. This CDR3 contains 14 residues. This CDR3 reads CASSDKDLRETQYF. The CDR3 nucleotides are TGTGCCAGCAGCGATAAGGATTTGCGGGAGACCCAGTACTTC.

CDR3 in DNA: TGTGCCAGCTCCCCGATCCGGGACAGGGGATCCTATGGCTACACCTTC. It encodes CASSPIRDRGSYGYTF. The V and J genes are TRBV18 and TRBJ1-2, with TRBD1 matching over 10 bases. The CDR3 length is 16 residues. In germline, CDR1 is KGHSH, CDR2 LQKENI. The V gene end was trimmed by 6 bases and the J gene end by 4 bases; junction bases not matched to a gene: 11.

The V and J genes are TRBV4-3 and TRBJ2-1; D not certain. Per germline, CDR1 LGHNA and CDR2 YSLEER. V was clipped by 0 bases and J by 2 bases, with 11 bases between them. CDR3 length equals 16 residues. For the CDR3, the DNA is TGCGCCAGCAGCCAAGACCGGTCGCCGCCCTACAATGAGCAGTTCTTC. This translates into CASSQDRSPPYNEQFF.

This chain links TRBV29-1 with TRBJ2-3, with D hard to call. CDR3 size: 11 residues. Trimming stripped 6 bases from V and 2 bases from J, with 6 bases between. Germline CDR1 is SQVTM and CDR2 is ANQGSEA. CDR3 loop: CSVSHTDTQYF. CDR3 DNA sequence: TGCAGCGTGAGTCACACAGATACGCAGTATTTT.

V gene TRBV28 combines with J gene TRBJ2-1; 12 bases match TRBD1. With 6 bases clipped from V and 7 bases from J, the junction kept 7 bases outside the gene matches. The CDR3 sequence is 15 residues long. CDR1 MDHEN and CDR2 SYDVKM come from the germline V gene. CDR3 protein: CASRSSGQGANEQFF. CDR3 nucleotide sequence: TGTGCCAGCAGGTCTTCGGGACAGGGGGCAAATGAGCAGTTCTTC.

The V gene is TRBV6-5, the J gene TRBJ1-1, with 12 bases matching TRBD1. The germline V gene encodes CDR1 MNHEY and CDR2 SVGAGI. J gave up 11 bases and V 4 bases, and 8 bases lay outside the gene matches. This CDR3 has 14 residues. In DNA form, the CDR3 reads TGTGCCAGCAGTTTTCCCGGGACAGGGGGCATGGCTTTCTTT. Protein: CASSFPGTGGMAFF.

This clone is a singleton in its sample. The chain joins TRBV6-2 or TRBV6-3 to TRBJ2-7, with 11 bases matching TRBD1. The V gene's germline CDR1 is MNHEY and CDR2 SVGEGT. The J segment lost 4 bases and the V segment lost 1 base, leaving 3 bases of the junction unmatched. The CDR3 runs to 15 residues. CDR3: CASSYLDRGLYEQYF. CDR3 in DNA: TGTGCCAGCAGTTACTTGGACAGGGGGCTGTACGAGCAGTACTTC.

V and J are TRBV19 and TRBJ2-5; perhaps TRBD2 as D (7 bases). Germline V CDR1 and CDR2: LNHDA, SQIVND (reference sequence). The CDR3 sequence is 15 residues long. With 10 bases removed from V and 5 bases from J, the gap between germline ends came to 23 bases. CDR3: CATTDRGARGETQYF. The DNA for the CDR3 is TGTGCCACCACGGATCGGGGGGCGAGAGGGGAGACCCAGTACTTC. Full variable domain (remainder filled in from reference TRBV19 and TRBJ2-5): DGGITQSPKYLFRKEGQNVTLSCEQNLNHDAMYWYRQDPGQGLRLIYYSQIVNDFQKGDIAEGYSVSREKKESFPLTVTSAQKNPTAFYLCATTDRGARGETQYFGPGTRLLVL.

This rearrangement joins TRBV11-1 to TRBJ2-1, with 9 positions matching TRBD1. Germline assignment: CDR1 SGHAT and CDR2 FQDESV (reference sequence). The CDR3 totals 15 residues. J lost 5 bases, V lost 4 bases, and 6 bases had no gene match. The CDR3 protein is CASSWADRGNNEQFF. The CDR3 nucleotides read TGTGCCAGCAGCTGGGCGGACAGGGGCAACAATGAGCAGTTCTTC.

This chain links TRBV5-3 with TRBJ1-2; D is ambiguous. TRBV5-3 is filed as an ORF, its function uncertain. Trimming removed 4 bases at V and 0 bases at J, with 13 bases between. This CDR3 has 15 residues. In nucleotides, the CDR3 is TGTGCCAGAAGCCTGGAGAGTAGAACTAACTATGGCTACACCTTC. It encodes CARSLESRTNYGYTF.

This chain uses TRBV3-1 (or the pseudogene TRBV3-2) with TRBJ1-6, with a weak D call TRBD1 (5 bases). Germline lookup yields CDR1 LGHDT and CDR2 YNNKEL (reference sequence). CDR3 length: 15 amino acids. The germline V and J ends were trimmed by 3 bases and 7 bases, with 13 bases remaining between them. The CDR3: CASSQQGEINSPLHF. The DNA for the CDR3 is TGTGCCAGCAGCCAGCAGGGCGAAATAAATTCACCCCTCCACTTT.

The V gene is TRBV4-1, the J gene TRBJ2-5; TRBD1 agrees at 7 bases. The CDR3 runs 15 residues. After removal of 11 bases from V and 1 base from J, the junction contained 13 bases not matched to a gene. Germline CDR1 is MGHRA and CDR2 is YSYEKL. The CDR3 reads CARRSWTGPQETQYF. As DNA, the CDR3 is TGCGCCCGCCGATCATGGACAGGTCCCCAAGAGACCCAGTACTTC.

This clone was seen once. The chain joins TRBV11-3 to TRBJ2-1; no clear D. Germline V gene lookup returns CDR1 SGHNT and CDR2 YENEEA. The CDR3 is 13 residues long. Trimming removed 5 bases from V and 9 bases from J, with 14 bases in between. In DNA form, the CDR3 reads TGTGCCAGCAGCGCCCCACTCGTTCGTGAGCAGTTCTTC. It specifies CASSAPLVREQFF.

The chain couples TRBV20-1 to TRBJ2-7; D is possibly TRBD2 (5 bases). Germline V lookup: CDR1 DFQATT, CDR2 SNEGSKA (reference sequence). CDR3 length: 11 amino acids. CDR3 region: CSPASPGGQYV. CDR3 in DNA: TGCAGCCCAGCTAGCCCCGGCGGGCAGTACGTC.

This rearrangement joins TRBV18 to TRBJ2-5; D remains ambiguous. Trimming took off 0 bases at V and 3 bases at J, with 8 bases between the two ends. Germline loops: CDR1 KGHSH, CDR2 LQKENI. This CDR3 has 14 amino acids. The CDR3 DNA follows: TGTGCCAGCTCACCACCCAGTACGAAAGAGACCCAGTACTTC. Its translation is CASSPPSTKETQYF.

The V call is TRBV6-5, the J call TRBJ1-5; 7 positions agree with TRBD1. Germline V gene lookup returns CDR1 MNHEY and CDR2 SVGAGI. Trimming took 7 bases from V and 5 from J; bases not matched to a gene: 8. This CDR3 comprises 14 residues. The CDR3 loop reads CASIPGQIDQPQHF. The CDR3 bases are TGTGCCAGCATTCCGGGACAGATTGATCAGCCCCAGCATTTT.